Described below is a single T cell receptor beta chain sequence and its context. The sample is drawn from a study of blood T cells in healthy people across ages. A second PCR of roughly 7 to 11 cycles used a sample-barcoded 5' primer and a J-beta primer mix. With 12 random nucleotides, a template-switch adaptor tagged each individual cDNA molecule. One entry per CDR3 protein, called by TCRdb with MiXCR from the 5' RACE reads. The top ten hold 29% of the sample, which has about 320,000 distinct CDR3 sequences, 27% seen once. This CDR3 is 13 amino acids long. V was cut by 1 base and J by 7 bases, with 11 bases left in between. The germline V gene has CDR1 MGHRA and CDR2 YSYEKL.

The specimen sequenced was blood. The TCR was taken from a woman aged 70-85 years in good health. The rearrangement links TRBV4-1 to TRBJ2-7, with unresolved D. The CDR3 coding sequence is TGCGCCAGCAGCCAAGGGGCTACCCGTGAGCAGTACTTC. Protein product: CASSQGATREQYF.